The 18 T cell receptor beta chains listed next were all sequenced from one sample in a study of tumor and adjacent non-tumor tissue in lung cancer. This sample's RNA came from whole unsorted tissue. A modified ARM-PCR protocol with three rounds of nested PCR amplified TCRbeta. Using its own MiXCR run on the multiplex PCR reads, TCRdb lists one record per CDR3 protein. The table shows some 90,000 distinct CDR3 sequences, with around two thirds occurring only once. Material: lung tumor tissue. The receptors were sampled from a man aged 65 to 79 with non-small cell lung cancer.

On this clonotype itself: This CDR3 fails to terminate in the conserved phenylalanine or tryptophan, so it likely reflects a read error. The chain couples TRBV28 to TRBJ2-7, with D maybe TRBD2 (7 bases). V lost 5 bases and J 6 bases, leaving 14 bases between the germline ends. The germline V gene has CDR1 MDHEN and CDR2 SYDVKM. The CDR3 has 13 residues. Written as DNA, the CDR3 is TGTGCCAGCAGTCTACAGGGAGGGTTCGAGCAGTACCTC. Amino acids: CASSLQGGFEQYL.

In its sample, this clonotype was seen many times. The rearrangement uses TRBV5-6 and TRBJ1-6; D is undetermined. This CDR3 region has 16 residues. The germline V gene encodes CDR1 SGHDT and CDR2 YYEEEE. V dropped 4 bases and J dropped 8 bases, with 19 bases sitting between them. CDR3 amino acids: CASSIRANNMDSPLHF. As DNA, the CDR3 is TGTGCCAGCAGCATCCGGGCCAATAATATGGATTCACCCCTCCACTTT.

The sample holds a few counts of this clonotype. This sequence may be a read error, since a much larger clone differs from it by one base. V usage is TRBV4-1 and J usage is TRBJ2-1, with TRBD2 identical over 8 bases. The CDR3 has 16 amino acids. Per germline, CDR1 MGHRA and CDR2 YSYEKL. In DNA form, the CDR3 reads TGCGCCAGCAGCCATTCCTTAGCGGGGACCTACAATGAGCAGTCCTTC. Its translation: CASSHSLAGTYNEQSF.

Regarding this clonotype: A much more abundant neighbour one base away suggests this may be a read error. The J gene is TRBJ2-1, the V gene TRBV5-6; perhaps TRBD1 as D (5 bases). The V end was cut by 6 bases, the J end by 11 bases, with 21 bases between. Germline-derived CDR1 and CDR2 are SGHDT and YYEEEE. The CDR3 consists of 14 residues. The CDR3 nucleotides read TGTGCCAGCACCTTTGGTCAGTGGGGCCCCAAGCAGTTCTTC. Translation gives CASTFGQWGPKQFF.

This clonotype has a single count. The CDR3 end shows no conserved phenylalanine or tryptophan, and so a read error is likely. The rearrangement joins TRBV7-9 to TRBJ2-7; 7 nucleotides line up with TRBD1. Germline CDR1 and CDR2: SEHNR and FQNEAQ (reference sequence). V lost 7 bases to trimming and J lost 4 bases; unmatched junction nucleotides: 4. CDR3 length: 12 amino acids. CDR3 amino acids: CASTTGFYEQYL. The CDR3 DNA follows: TGTGCCAGCACGACAGGGTTTTACGAGCAGTACTTA.

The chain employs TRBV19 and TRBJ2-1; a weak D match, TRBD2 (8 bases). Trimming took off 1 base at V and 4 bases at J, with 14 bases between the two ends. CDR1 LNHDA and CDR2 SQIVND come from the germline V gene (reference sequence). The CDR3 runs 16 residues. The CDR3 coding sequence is TGTGCCAGTAGTATAGGCCGGGAGGGGGCATACAATGAGCAGTTCTTC. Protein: CASSIGREGAYNEQFF.

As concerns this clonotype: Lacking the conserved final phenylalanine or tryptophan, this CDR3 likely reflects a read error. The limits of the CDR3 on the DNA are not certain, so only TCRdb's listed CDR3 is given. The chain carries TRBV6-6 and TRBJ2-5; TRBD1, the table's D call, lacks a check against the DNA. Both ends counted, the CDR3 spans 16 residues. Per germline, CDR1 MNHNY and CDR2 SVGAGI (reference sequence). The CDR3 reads CASSNRSRGRRETQNI.

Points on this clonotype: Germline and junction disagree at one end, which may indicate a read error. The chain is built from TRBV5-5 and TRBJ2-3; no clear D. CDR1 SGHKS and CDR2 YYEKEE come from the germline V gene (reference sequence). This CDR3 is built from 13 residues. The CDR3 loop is CASSMRSPDTQYF. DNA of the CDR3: TGTGCGAGCAGCATGAGATCACCAGATACGCAGTATTTT. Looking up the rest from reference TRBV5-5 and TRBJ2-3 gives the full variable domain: DAGVTQSPTHLIKTRGQQVTLRCSPISGHKSVSWYQQVLGQGPQFIFQYYEKEERGRGNFPDRFSARQFPNYSSELNVNALLLGDSALYLCASSMRSPDTQYFGPGTRLTVL.

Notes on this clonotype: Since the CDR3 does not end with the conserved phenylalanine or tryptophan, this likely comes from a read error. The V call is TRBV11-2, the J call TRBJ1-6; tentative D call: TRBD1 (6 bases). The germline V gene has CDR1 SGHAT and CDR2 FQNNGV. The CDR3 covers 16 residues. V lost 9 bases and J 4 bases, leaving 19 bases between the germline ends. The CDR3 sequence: CASRLGGSPYNSPLHC. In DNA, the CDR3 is TGTGCCAGTAGATTAGGGGGGAGCCCTTATAATTCACCCCTCCACTGT.

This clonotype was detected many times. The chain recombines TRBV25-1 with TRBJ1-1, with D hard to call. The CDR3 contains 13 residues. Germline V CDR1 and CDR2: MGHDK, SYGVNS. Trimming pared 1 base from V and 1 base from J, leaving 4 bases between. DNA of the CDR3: TGTGCCAGCAGTGAATTACAGAACACTGAAGCTTTCTTT. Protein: CASSELQNTEAFF.

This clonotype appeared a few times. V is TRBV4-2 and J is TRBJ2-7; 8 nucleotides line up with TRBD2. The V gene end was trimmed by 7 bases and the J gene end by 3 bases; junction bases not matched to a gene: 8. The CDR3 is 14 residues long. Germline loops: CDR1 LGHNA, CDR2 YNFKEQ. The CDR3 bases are TGTGCCAGCAACCTGGGGCGGGGGGACTACGAGCAGTACTTC. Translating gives CASNLGRGDYEQYF.

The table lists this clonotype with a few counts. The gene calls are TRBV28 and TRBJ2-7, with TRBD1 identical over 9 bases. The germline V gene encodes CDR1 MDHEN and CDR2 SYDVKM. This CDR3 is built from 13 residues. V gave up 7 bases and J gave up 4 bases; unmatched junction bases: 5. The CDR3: CASNYRGQYEQYF. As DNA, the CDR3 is TGTGCCAGCAACTACAGGGGGCAGTACGAGCAGTACTTC.

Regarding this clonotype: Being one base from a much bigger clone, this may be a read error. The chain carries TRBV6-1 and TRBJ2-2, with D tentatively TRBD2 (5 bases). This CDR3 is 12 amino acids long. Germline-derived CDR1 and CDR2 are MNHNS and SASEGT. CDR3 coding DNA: TGTGCCAGCACGGGGAACGCCGGGGAGCTGTTTTTT. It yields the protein CASTGNAGELFF.

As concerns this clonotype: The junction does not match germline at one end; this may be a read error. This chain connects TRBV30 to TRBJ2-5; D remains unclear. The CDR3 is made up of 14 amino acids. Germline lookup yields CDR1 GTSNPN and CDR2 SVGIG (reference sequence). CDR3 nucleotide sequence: TGTGCCTGGAGTGTACAGAGTGACCATGAGACCCAGTACTTC. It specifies CAWSVQSDHETQYF.

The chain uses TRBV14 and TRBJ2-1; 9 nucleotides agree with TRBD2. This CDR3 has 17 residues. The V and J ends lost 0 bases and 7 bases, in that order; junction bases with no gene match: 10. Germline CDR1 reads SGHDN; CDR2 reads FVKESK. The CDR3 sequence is CASSQDYGVREGNEQFF. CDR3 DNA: TGTGCCAGCAGCCAAGATTACGGCGTGCGGGAGGGGAATGAGCAGTTCTTC.

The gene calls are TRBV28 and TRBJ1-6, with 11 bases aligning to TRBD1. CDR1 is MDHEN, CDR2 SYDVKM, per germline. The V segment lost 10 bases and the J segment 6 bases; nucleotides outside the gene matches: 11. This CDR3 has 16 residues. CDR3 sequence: CANSMDRGLFNSPLHF. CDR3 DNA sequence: TGTGCCAACAGCATGGACAGGGGGCTGTTTAATTCACCCCTCCACTTT.

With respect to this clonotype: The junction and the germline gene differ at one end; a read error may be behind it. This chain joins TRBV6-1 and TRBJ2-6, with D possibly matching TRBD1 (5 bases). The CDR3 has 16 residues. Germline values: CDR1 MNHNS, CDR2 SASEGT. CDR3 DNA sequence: TGTGCCGGCAGTGCCGAGGACATCTCTGGGGCCAACGTCCTGAATTTC. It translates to CAGSAEDISGANVLNF.

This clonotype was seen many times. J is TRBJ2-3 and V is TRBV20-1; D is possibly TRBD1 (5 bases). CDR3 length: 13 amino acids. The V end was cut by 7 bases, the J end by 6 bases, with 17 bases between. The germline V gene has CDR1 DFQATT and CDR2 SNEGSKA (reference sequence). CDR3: CSGGQARGDTQYF. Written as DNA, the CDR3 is TGCAGTGGGGGCCAGGCCCGAGGTGATACGCAGTATTTT.